The subject of this entry is one TCR beta chain. This receptor's antigen is unknown. Base-call qualities are not available, and no considerably larger clone is one nucleotide away. This specimen comes from a study of tumor T cells in aggressive B-cell lymphoma listed by TCRdb under 2017. CDR1 and CDR2 are drawn from the germline V gene (reference sequence): SGHNT, YYREEE. CDR3 length: 16 amino acids, cysteine to phenylalanine. Only the CDR3 DNA stays, 48 bases, in frame from base 1. V gives up 6 bases and J gives up 4 bases, and the segment between their germline ends measures 20 bases. The receptor library was made with the immunoSEQ multiplex PCR assay. Held by TCRdb, this immuneACCESS table contains in-frame sequences only and omits some clones. Under half of the omission traces to an unresolved V gene where checked; the cause of the rest is unknown. The sample contains about 5,600 clones, approximately 86% of them found a single time. Of the sample, roughly 2.8% is held by the ten largest clones.

The sequencing input was tumor tissue. The receptor comes from an adult with diffuse large B cell lymphoma. This sequence uses TRBV5-4 and TRBJ2-1; tentative D gene TRBD2, with 8 bases matching. The CDR3 is CASNGGETGLYNEQFF. The DNA sequence is given as TGTGCCAGCAACGGGGGGGAGACAGGGCTATACAATGAGCAGTTCTTC.